This T cell receptor (beta chain) was sequenced for a study of T cells after yellow fever vaccination. Whole-study results and caveats: In FACS-sorted repertoires, abundant clonotypes from the bulk population could appear as contaminants. Reappearance after the booster was seen for most primary-vaccination clones, at 95% to 96% CD4 and 70% to 90% CD8.

The authors made TCR cDNA by 5'RACE template switching, adding a universal primer site and UMIs. TCRdb analysed the 5' RACE reads with MiXCR anew, one entry per CDR3 protein. The table shows 450,000 to 550,000 distinct CDR3 sequences, with around a fifth occurring only once. For this clonotype: What it binds is unknown.

Source: PBMCs, taken about 21 days after the first yellow fever vaccination. The source of this sequence is a man aged 18-30 years who received the YFV17D yellow fever vaccine.

The CDR3: CASSSLEGADTQYF. The DNA for the CDR3 is TGTGCCAGCAGTTCGTTGGAGGGCGCAGATACGCAGTATTTT. The chain has TRBV4-2 and TRBJ2-3; TRBD2 is a possible D gene (6 bases). The germline gives CDR1 LGHNA, CDR2 YNFKEQ. Trimming shortened V by 6 bases and J by 4 bases, and 14 bases separated the two germline ends. The CDR3 extends over 14 amino acids.